The clone carrying this T cell receptor (beta chain) was seen only a few times. Its antigen is unknown. Each CDR3 protein is one row after TCRdb ran MiXCR on the RT-PCR reads. The sample carries 650,000 to 800,000 distinct CDR3 sequences, approximately 17% recorded once. This CDR3 region has 15 residues. Germline V lookup: CDR1 LNHDA, CDR2 SQIVND (reference sequence). V dropped 7 bases and J dropped 1 base, with 14 bases sitting between them. The sample comes from a study of response to subunit inactivated influenza vaccine. Study results and caveats: T cells newly recruited by each seasonal influenza vaccination are few, the authors suggested.

The TCR was taken from a man in his fifties who received an inactivated influenza vaccine. This material consisted of PBMCs from blood, taken more than 4 days after vaccination. The J gene is TRBJ2-1, the V gene TRBV19; D is unresolved. CDR3 in DNA: TGTGCCAGTACTTCTGGAGAGATTTCCTACAATGAGCAGTTCTTC. Protein sequence: CASTSGEISYNEQFF.